This T cell receptor beta chain was profiled in a study of T cell responses to AZD1222 COVID-19 vaccine. As for this clone: This same CDR3 is encoded by further DNA sequences in the sample.

TCRdb keeps only in-frame clones here, not all; method: immunoSEQ multiplex PCR. The top ten hold roughly 1.3% of the sample, which has approximately 150,000 clones, roughly 90% seen once. The V and J ends lost 0 bases and 3 bases respectively, with 8 bases between them. The CDR3 totals 14 residues. Germline CDR1 is SGDLS and CDR2 is YYNGEE. The rearrangement joins TRBV9 to TRBJ2-3, with D unresolved. The origin of this receptor is an adult in good health. Sequencing used peripheral blood, obtained on day 0 of AZD1222 vaccination. The CDR3 coding sequence is TGTGCCAGCAGCGTAGAGTTAGGGACAGATACGCAGTATTTT. Translating it yields CASSVELGTDTQYF.